The 8 T cell receptor beta chains given below trace back to one sample, sequenced in a study of T cells after yellow fever vaccination. Via MiXCR, TCRdb re-called the 5' RACE reads, giving one row per CDR3 protein. Counted here are 500,000 to 650,000 distinct CDR3 sequences, roughly a sixth occurring once; the ten biggest clones make up about 18%. This specimen was PBMCs, taken about 5 days after the first yellow fever vaccination. The receptors derive from a man aged 18 to 29 who received the YFV17D yellow fever vaccine.

There are a few counts of this clonotype. J is TRBJ1-6 and V is TRBV5-5; D unclear. This CDR3 region has 14 residues. CDR1 SGHKS and CDR2 YYEKEE come from the germline V gene (reference sequence). V was cut by 3 bases and J by 7 bases, with 11 bases left in between. Here the CDR3 DNA reads TGTGCCAGCAGCTCCGAACTGTGGAATTCACCCCTCCACTTT. Amino acid sequence: CASSSELWNSPLHF.

The table lists this clonotype with many counts. V gene TRBV20-1 combines with J gene TRBJ1-4, with D possibly TRBD1 on 5 matching bases. Trimming left V 1 base short and J 6 bases short, with 12 bases between. CDR3 length: 14 residues. CDR1 is DFQATT and CDR2 is SNEGSKA in the germline V gene (reference sequence). CDR3: CSARGAGTYEKLFF. CDR3 in DNA: TGCAGTGCTAGAGGAGCCGGGACTTATGAAAAACTGTTTTTT.

This chain links TRBV7-6 with TRBJ1-1, with D unclear. CDR3 length equals 13 residues. V was pared by 5 bases and J by 3 bases, with 10 bases between. The germline gives CDR1 SGHVS, CDR2 FNYEAQ. CDR3 in amino acids: CASSLETHTEAFF. The CDR3 DNA follows: TGTGCCAGCAGCCTAGAGACCCACACTGAAGCTTTCTTT.

This clonotype was observed at least ten times. The CDR3: CASSQGRTGELFF. The DNA for the CDR3 is TGCGCCAGCAGCCAAGGGCGCACCGGGGAGCTGTTTTTT. This chain connects TRBV4-1 to TRBJ2-2; no definite D call. The CDR3 runs 13 residues. The V gene lost 1 base and the J gene lost 4 bases, with 4 bases spanning the gap. The germline gives CDR1 MGHRA, CDR2 YSYEKL.

This clonotype has only a few counts. The gene calls are TRBV5-1 and TRBJ2-1, with D possibly matching TRBD1 (5 bases). Deletions cut 0 bases from V and 8 bases from J, with 15 bases between. This CDR3 spans 15 amino acids. Germline CDR1 SGHRS, CDR2 YFSETQ. DNA of the CDR3: TGCGCCAGCAGCTTGGCCGACAGTAGTAGGGATGAGCAGTTCTTC. Translated: CASSLADSSRDEQFF.

This clonotype came up a few times. The genes are TRBV15 and TRBJ1-1; D is uncertain. Germline values: CDR1 LNHNV, CDR2 YYDKDF (reference sequence). V shed 4 bases and J shed 4 bases, with 10 bases lying between them. The CDR3 length is 13 residues. This CDR3 is CATSKDWSTEAFF. In DNA form, the CDR3 reads TGTGCCACCAGCAAGGACTGGAGCACTGAAGCTTTCTTT.

Only a few counts were recorded for this clonotype. J is TRBJ1-6 and V is TRBV5-4; 9 positions agree with TRBD1. The junction had 4 bases not matched to a gene; V was cut back by 3 bases and J by 6 bases. CDR3 size: 15 residues. Germline CDR1 and CDR2: SGHNT and YYREEE (reference sequence). The CDR3 region is CASSSPGQGNSPLHF. For the CDR3, the DNA is TGTGCCAGCAGCTCCCCGGGACAGGGTAATTCACCCCTCCACTTT.

The V and J genes are TRBV9 and TRBJ2-2, with 16 nucleotides matching TRBD2. The germline CDR1 and CDR2 sequences are SGDLS and YYNGEE. The CDR3 extends over 22 amino acids. Unmatched junction bases numbered 17, after V lost 3 bases and J lost 3 bases. The CDR3 region has the DNA TGTGCCAGCAGCGCCTTATCACCGGGACTAGCGGGGGGGCCACAGGACACCGGGGAGCTGTTTTTT. Translated, it gives CASSALSPGLAGGPQDTGELFF.